The present TCR beta chain was sequenced within a study of breast tumors, draining lymph nodes, adjacent tissues. Study-wide findings and caveats: Compared with basal-like, luminal-like tumors shared significantly more repertoire with nontumor tissue. That most tumor T cells come from lymph nodes remained unproven. Tumors had less TCR diversity than lymph nodes, more than nontumor tissue. Data fit most tumor T cells coming from lymph node, expanding in tumor.

One entry per CDR3 protein, called by TCRdb with MiXCR from the multiplex PCR reads. The table includes 150,000 to 200,000 distinct CDR3 sequences, roughly a third detected once. CDR1 SGHNT and CDR2 YYREEE come from the germline V gene (reference sequence). The CDR3 is 14 residues long. The V end lost 3 bases, the J end lost 5 bases, and 14 bases lay between the germline ends. Samples came from axillary lymph nodes draining the breast cancer. This clonotype was detected a few times. Its specificity is not known. This clone may be a read error of a much larger clone one base away. This receptor was obtained from a female donor with breast cancer. Some clones in this sample may be carry-over from other donors' samples. The sequenced sample was axillary lymph node tissue. V and J are TRBV5-4 and TRBJ2-5, with a weak D call TRBD1 (6 bases). The CDR3 region has the DNA TGTGCCAGCAGCTCGTCAGGGGCCGTTGAGACCCAGTACTTC. This translates into CASSSSGAVETQYF.